The source of this TCR beta chain is a study of blood T cell repertoires in COVID-19. Whole-study context: Material from acute and convalescent COVID-19 was sourced from the United States, Italy and Spain. PBMCs, B-cell-depleted T cells, or T cells were the source of the cDNA or gDNA that made up the material.

TCRdb keeps only in-frame clones here, not all; method: immunoSEQ multiplex PCR. The table lists roughly 430,000 clones, nearly 90% of them singletons. This CDR3 region has 15 residues. Germline V gene lookup returns CDR1 SEHNR and CDR2 FQNEAQ (reference sequence). Trimming stripped 4 bases from V and 0 bases from J, with 10 bases between. The table lists this clone with a few counts. Participant age was roughly 18 to 89 years, and participants resided in about 25 US areas. Input material: PBMCs or T cells enriched from blood (not recorded which). This sequence was found in a woman in her forties with acute COVID-19. This sequence joins TRBV7-9 and TRBJ1-5; D gene unclear. The CDR3 loop is CASSSSAYSNQPQHF. CDR3 coding DNA: TGTGCCAGCAGCTCGTCAGCGTATAGCAATCAGCCCCAGCATTTT.